A single sample gave rise to the 29 T cell receptor beta chains below, sequenced in a study of early T cells in non-severe SARS-CoV-2 infection. TCRdb processed the 5' RACE reads anew with MiXCR; each CDR3 protein has one entry. The sample has 55,000 or so distinct CDR3 sequences; approximately 12% are singletons. The sequenced sample consisted of whole blood. These receptors came from an adult who was a healthcare worker with PCR-confirmed SARS-CoV-2 infection or an uninfected control (not recorded which).

This clonotype was detected only a few times. The chain carries TRBV2 and TRBJ2-3; D could derive from TRBD1 or TRBD2 (5 bases each). Germline CDR1 reads SNHLY; CDR2 reads FYNNEI. Trimming left V 8 bases short and J 9 bases short, with 15 bases between. The CDR3 covers 12 residues. The DNA for the CDR3 is TGTGCCAGCCGGCCCGAGGGGTGGACGCAGTATTTT. This codes for CASRPEGWTQYF.

The chain couples TRBV29-1 to TRBJ1-2; D gene unclear. Germline lookup yields CDR1 SQVTM and CDR2 ANQGSEA. There are 12 residues in the CDR3. Trimming shortened V by 3 bases and J by 2 bases, and 7 bases separated the two germline ends. The CDR3 is CSVEAENYGYTF. The CDR3 DNA reads as TGCAGCGTTGAGGCAGAGAACTATGGCTACACCTTC.

V usage is TRBV11-2 and J usage is TRBJ2-1, with 8 positions matching TRBD2. The CDR3 extends over 16 amino acids. Germline CDR1 is SGHAT and CDR2 is FQNNGV. V dropped 1 base and J dropped 2; count of bases not matched to a gene: 4. The CDR3, as DNA: TGTGCCAGCAGCTTAGGGTCGGGGGGGCCCTACAATGAGCAGTTCTTC. It codes for CASSLGSGGPYNEQFF.

This clonotype was seen a handful of times. This chain connects TRBV10-2 to TRBJ1-2; possibly TRBD1 for D (6 bases). The CDR3 has 15 residues. From germline, CDR1 is WSHSY and CDR2 SAAADI. V gave up 4 bases and J gave up 7 bases, with 19 bases separating them. CDR3 nucleotides: TGCGCCAGCAGTGCAAACCCCGGGACATCTGGTGGCTACACCTTC. This codes for CASSANPGTSGGYTF.

This clonotype was recorded at least ten times. This chain joins TRBV6-2 or TRBV6-3 and TRBJ1-1; D is possibly TRBD1 (6 bases). This CDR3 region has 14 residues. V lost 1 base and J lost 2, with 8 bases in between. Per germline, CDR1 MNHEY and CDR2 SVGEGT. CDR3 DNA sequence: TGTGCCAGCAGTTACTTGACAGGAAACACTGAAGCTTTCTTT. It is translated as CASSYLTGNTEAFF.

V usage is TRBV7-2 and J usage is TRBJ2-2; 7 nucleotides agree with TRBD2. The V and J ends lost 3 bases and 3 bases, in that order; junction bases with no gene match: 4. This CDR3 has 15 residues. Germline V gene sequence: CDR1 SGHTA, CDR2 FQGNSA. The CDR3 DNA reads TGTGCCAGCAGCTTTAACCGGGGGGACACCGGGGAGCTGTTTTTT. It is translated as CASSFNRGDTGELFF.

This clonotype showed up just a few times. The chain links TRBV20-1 to TRBJ1-3; TRBD1 matches 8 bases. V was clipped by 6 bases and J by 0 bases; unmatched bases: 4. The CDR3 loop spans 14 amino acids. CDR1 is DFQATT and CDR2 is SNEGSKA in the germline V gene (reference sequence). This chain's CDR3 is CSADTGGSGNTIYF. The CDR3 DNA is TGCAGTGCAGATACAGGGGGCTCTGGAAACACCATATATTTT.

This clonotype came up a few times. CDR3 sequence reads: CASSPTRGSYNEQFF. CDR3 DNA: TGTGCCAGCAGCCCGACTAGGGGCTCCTACAATGAGCAGTTCTTC. The chain employs TRBV3-1 and TRBJ2-1, with D maybe TRBD2 (6 bases). The CDR3 extends over 15 amino acids. CDR1 and CDR2 from the germline V gene are LGHDT and YNNKEL (reference sequence). Deletions cut 4 bases from V and 0 bases from J, with 10 bases between.

In this sample, this clonotype turned up many times. J is TRBJ2-7 and V is TRBV18; 7 bases line up with TRBD1. This CDR3 is 15 amino acids long. V lost 2 bases, J lost 2 bases, and 6 bases stayed unmatched. The V gene's germline CDR1 is KGHSH and CDR2 LQKENI. CDR3 amino acids: CASSPGTVSAYEQYF. The CDR3 nucleotides are TGTGCCAGCTCACCAGGGACAGTAAGCGCCTACGAGCAGTACTTC.

This clonotype was detected a few times. CDR3 sequence (DNA): TGTGCCAGCACTCTAAAAGGGACAGGGGGGACCGGGGAGCTGTTTTTT. This codes for CASTLKGTGGTGELFF. The chain combines TRBV7-2 with TRBJ2-2, with TRBD1 matching over 11 bases. With 7 bases clipped from V and 5 bases from J, the junction kept 9 bases outside the gene matches. From germline, CDR1 is SGHTA and CDR2 FQGNSA. The CDR3 is 16 residues long.

This clonotype was counted many times. V usage is TRBV6-5 and J usage is TRBJ2-1, with D possibly matching TRBD1 (6 bases). Germline assignment: CDR1 MNHEY and CDR2 SVGAGI. This CDR3 has 12 amino acids. Trimming pared 5 bases from V and 10 bases from J, leaving 12 bases between. The CDR3 DNA sequence: TGTGCCAGCAGTCCTATCCAGGGGGAGCAGTTCTTC. This gives the protein CASSPIQGEQFF.

This clonotype was counted at least ten times. The genes are TRBV19 and TRBJ2-7, with 7 bases identical to TRBD1. V lost 5 bases and J lost 3; bases outside the gene matches: 4. CDR3 length: 13 residues. Per germline, CDR1 LNHDA and CDR2 SQIVND (reference sequence). CDR3 sequence: CASSFGQDYEQYF. DNA for the CDR3: TGTGCCAGTAGTTTCGGACAGGACTACGAGCAGTACTTC.

This clonotype was seen a handful of times. This chain links TRBV19 with TRBJ2-7; 9 bases match TRBD1. CDR1 LNHDA and CDR2 SQIVND come from the germline V gene (reference sequence). The trim removed 4 bases at V and 7 bases at J, leaving 8 bases unmatched. CDR3 length equals 14 residues. The CDR3 region has the DNA TGTGCCAGTAGTAATGGACAGGGGATCGAAGAGCAGTACTTC. Translation: CASSNGQGIEEQYF.

In this sample, this clonotype turned up many times. The genes are TRBV3-1 and TRBJ1-1; D remains ambiguous. The CDR3 has 15 residues. CDR1 LGHDT and CDR2 YNNKEL come from the germline V gene (reference sequence). The V gene lost 4 bases and the J gene lost 2 bases, with 14 bases spanning the gap. The CDR3 bases are TGTGCCAGCAGCCCTCCCAAATCAGGAAACACTGAAGCTTTCTTT. It translates to CASSPPKSGNTEAFF.

This clonotype has ten or more counts. The chain carries TRBV4-3 and TRBJ2-1, with 11 nucleotides matching TRBD1. With V trimmed by 0 bases and J by 3 bases, 1 base remained unmatched. The CDR3 sequence is 16 residues long. The germline gives CDR1 LGHNA, CDR2 YSLEER. The CDR3, as DNA: TGCGCCAGCAGCCAAGAGGGGACAGGGGGCTACAATGAGCAGTTCTTC. Translating it yields CASSQEGTGGYNEQFF.

This clonotype has more than one count but fewer than ten. The V call is TRBV6-5, the J call TRBJ2-7; a weak D match, TRBD2 (5 bases). Trimming left V 10 bases short and J 2 bases short, with 18 bases between. The germline gives CDR1 MNHEY, CDR2 SVGAGI. This CDR3 spans 14 amino acids. The CDR3 DNA reads as TGTGCCACCCATAGGGATAGCGTCCCCTACGAGCAGTACTTC. Translation gives CATHRDSVPYEQYF.

This clonotype was counted ten times or more. The V and J genes are TRBV29-1 and TRBJ1-2; no firm D call. Germline V CDR1 and CDR2: SQVTM, ANQGSEA. This CDR3 has 13 residues. The V end lost 3 bases, the J end lost 4 bases, and 12 bases lay between the germline ends. CDR3 in amino acids: CSVDPPEFYGYTF. DNA of the CDR3: TGCAGCGTTGATCCGCCGGAGTTCTATGGCTACACCTTC.

In its sample, this clonotype was seen many times. The gene calls are TRBV2 and TRBJ1-2; 9 positions agree with TRBD1. V was pared by 2 bases and J by 7 bases, with 8 bases of the junction left unmatched. The length of the CDR3 is 15 residues. CDR1 is SNHLY and CDR2 is FYNNEI in the germline V gene. CDR3 sequence reads: CASSEHRQGEVGYTF. CDR3 nucleotide sequence: TGTGCCAGCAGTGAACACCGACAGGGGGAGGTTGGCTACACCTTC.

V is TRBV5-4 and J is TRBJ1-1; D might be TRBD1 (6 bases). Trimming shortened V by 4 bases and J by 0 bases, and 10 bases separated the two germline ends. The CDR3 contains 14 residues. The germline V gene has CDR1 SGHNT and CDR2 YYREEE (reference sequence). The CDR3 nucleotides are TGTGCCAGCAGCCAGGGGCTAATGAACACTGAAGCTTTCTTT. It specifies CASSQGLMNTEAFF.

The V gene is TRBV12-3 or TRBV12-4, the J gene TRBJ2-5, with 8 bases fitting TRBD1. Trimming cost V 2 bases and J 2 bases; bases outside gene matches: 4. The CDR3 is 15 residues long. The CDR3 sequence is CASSLYTGGQETQYF. Here the CDR3 DNA reads TGTGCCAGCAGTTTATACACAGGGGGACAAGAGACCCAGTACTTC.

This clonotype was recorded many times. The V and J genes are TRBV7-2 and TRBJ2-7; the D is unclear. Germline values: CDR1 SGHTA, CDR2 FQGNSA. The V end lost 1 base, the J end lost 0 bases, and 10 bases lay between the germline ends. CDR3 length: 15 residues. The CDR3 region has the DNA TGTGCCAGCAGCTTAGTGGCAGCCCTCTCCTACGAGCAGTACTTC. Translating gives CASSLVAALSYEQYF.

This clonotype was recorded a few times. This rearrangement joins TRBV11-2 to TRBJ1-2, with 8 bases matching TRBD1. The ends lost 2 bases at V and 5 bases at J; junction bases unmatched: 13. The CDR3 consists of 17 residues. Germline V lookup: CDR1 SGHAT, CDR2 FQNNGV. The CDR3 DNA reads as TGTGCCAGCAGCTTAATTGCAGGGGGCGATCTTCCATATGGCTACACCTTC. This codes for CASSLIAGGDLPYGYTF.

Of note for this clonotype: A much larger clone sits a single nucleotide away, making a read error possible. The rearrangement links TRBV2 to TRBJ1-2; possibly TRBD1 for D (5 bases). CDR1 and CDR2 from the germline V gene are SNHLY and FYNNEI. The CDR3 extends over 13 amino acids. CDR3 region: CTSSLDSGYGYTF. In DNA form, the CDR3 reads TGTACCAGCAGTCTTGACAGCGGCTATGGCTACACCTTC.

This clonotype has at least ten counts. This CDR3 is CASGAGQGDTGELFF. CDR3 DNA sequence: TGCGCCAGCGGAGCGGGGCAAGGGGACACCGGGGAGCTGTTTTTT. This chain links TRBV5-1 with TRBJ2-2; 7 bases line up with TRBD2. The CDR3 extends over 15 amino acids. Per the germline V gene, CDR1 is SGHRS and CDR2 is YFSETQ. The trim removed 7 bases at V and 3 bases at J, leaving 9 bases unmatched. The full variable domain, with the rest looked up from reference TRBV5-1 and TRBJ2-2, is KAGVTQTPRYLIKTRGQQVTLSCSPISGHRSVSWYQQTPGQGLQFLFEYFSETQRNKGNFPGRFSGRQFSNSRSEMNVSTLELGDSALYLCASGAGQGDTGELFFGEGSRLTVL.

The chain employs TRBV27 and TRBJ2-5, with D hard to call. The CDR3 spans 13 residues. From germline, CDR1 is MNHEY and CDR2 SMNVEV (reference sequence). V was pared by 5 bases and J by 1 base, with 8 bases between. This CDR3 reads CASSVRLQETQYF. CDR3 DNA sequence: TGTGCCAGCAGTGTCCGCCTCCAAGAGACCCAGTACTTC.

V is TRBV5-1 and J is TRBJ1-1; 9 positions match TRBD1. In germline, CDR1 is SGHRS, CDR2 YFSETQ. The CDR3 extends over 11 amino acids. V lost 3 bases and J lost 11; bases outside the gene matches: 2. CDR3 region: CASSSGTGAFF. CDR3 sequence (DNA): TGCGCCAGCAGCTCCGGGACAGGGGCTTTCTTT.

This clonotype was seen at least ten times. The rearrangement links TRBV12-3 or TRBV12-4 to TRBJ1-2, with D unresolved. V lost 5 bases and J 8 bases, leaving 12 bases between the germline ends. This CDR3 has 12 residues. The chain's CDR3 is CASSPRGNGYTF. CDR3 nucleotides: TGTGCCAGCAGTCCACGAGGGAACGGCTACACCTTC.

This clonotype was picked up a small number of times. V gene TRBV19 combines with J gene TRBJ2-2; D unclear. The CDR3 extends over 15 amino acids. Per the germline V gene, CDR1 is LNHDA and CDR2 is SQIVND (reference sequence). Trimming took 7 bases from V and 1 from J, leaving 13 bases between them. The CDR3 loop is CASTTPHKNTGELFF. DNA for the CDR3: TGTGCCAGTACAACTCCTCACAAGAACACCGGGGAGCTGTTTTTT.

The chain has TRBV25-1 and TRBJ1-4, with a weak D call TRBD1 (6 bases). CDR1 MGHDK and CDR2 SYGVNS come from the germline V gene. V lost 3 bases, J lost 8 bases, and 16 bases lay in between. This CDR3 is 15 amino acids long. The CDR3 reads CASSELSGGEEKLFF. Here the CDR3 DNA reads TGTGCCAGCAGTGAGCTCTCGGGGGGCGAAGAAAAACTGTTTTTT.